Shown below are 29 T cell receptor beta chains from a single sample sequenced in a study of blood T cell repertoires in COVID-19. Clones were sequenced by immunoSEQ multiplex PCR, and TCRdb holds only the in-frame ones, with some missing. The data contain 260,000 or so clones, about nine tenths of them singletons. Sequenced input: PBMCs or T cells enriched from blood (not recorded which). These receptors all come from a man between 18 and 35 years old who had recovered from COVID-19.

J is TRBJ2-7 and V is TRBV2, with TRBD2 identical over 14 bases. Germline V gene sequence: CDR1 SNHLY, CDR2 FYNNEI. The CDR3 consists of 15 residues. V lost 6 bases and J lost 4; bases outside the gene matches: 5. As DNA, the CDR3 is TGTGCCAGCAGACGGGGACTAGCGGGAGATTACGAGCAGTACTTC. Translation gives CASRRGLAGDYEQYF.

In its sample, this clone was seen a few times. The chain is built from TRBV7-6 and TRBJ2-7; tentatively, D is TRBD1 (6 bases). The CDR3 length is 16 residues. V shed 2 bases and J shed 7 bases, with 21 bases lying between them. CDR1 is SGHVS, CDR2 FNYEAQ, per germline. CDR3 in DNA: TGTGCCAGCAGCTTAAATCAAGGCCACGCGAGGGGGGAGCAGTACTTC. This encodes CASSLNQGHARGEQYF.

To note about this clone: In the same sample, other DNA sequences code for this CDR3. The rearrangement links TRBV28 to TRBJ2-7, with 9 bases fitting TRBD1. The CDR3 length is 15 residues. Unmatched junction bases numbered 6, after V lost 4 bases and J lost 2 bases. Germline assignment: CDR1 MDHEN and CDR2 SYDVKM. The CDR3 bases are TGTGCCAGCAGTTCGTCCGGGACAGGGACCTACGAGCAGTACTTC. It encodes CASSSSGTGTYEQYF.

J is TRBJ2-1 and V is TRBV4-1; 10 nucleotides match TRBD2. V was pared by 9 bases and J by 9 bases, with 11 bases of the junction left unmatched. The CDR3 consists of 14 residues. In germline, CDR1 is MGHRA, CDR2 YSYEKL. The DNA of the CDR3 is TGCGCCAGTAGGCCTAGCGGGAGTCTGGGTGAGCAGTTCTTC. Translated, it gives CASRPSGSLGEQFF.

This rearrangement joins TRBV7-8 to TRBJ2-5; TRBD1 might be the D (5 bases). The V end was cut by 5 bases, the J end by 2 bases, with 12 bases between. The CDR3 runs 14 residues. The germline V gene encodes CDR1 SGHVS and CDR2 FQNEAQ. The CDR3 nucleotides are TGTGCCAGCAGCGGTTACAGGCCACAAGAGACCCAGTACTTC. Translation: CASSGYRPQETQYF.

This chain joins TRBV19 and TRBJ2-1; 12 nucleotides align to TRBD2. Trimming at V came to 4 bases and at J to 7 bases, leaving 5 bases not matched to a gene. The CDR3 extends over 15 amino acids. Germline CDR1 reads LNHDA; CDR2 reads SQIVND (reference sequence). Here the CDR3 reads CASSTRLAGGNEQFF. The DNA of the CDR3 is TGTGCCAGTAGTACTCGGCTAGCGGGGGGGAATGAGCAGTTCTTC.

This chain connects TRBV12-5 to TRBJ2-3; D is perhaps TRBD2 (5 bases). Looked up from germline, CDR1 is LGHNT and CDR2 is FRNRAP. V lost 1 base and J 2 bases, leaving 10 bases between the germline ends. The CDR3 is made up of 15 amino acids. The CDR3 spells CASGLGRGITDTQYF. CDR3 coding DNA: TGTGCTAGTGGTTTGGGCCGAGGGATCACAGATACGCAGTATTTT.

This clone was counted between two and nine times. This sample also contains other DNA sequences that code for the same CDR3. CDR3 DNA sequence: TGCAGCGTACCGACAGGAGACACCGGGGAGCTGTTTTTT. Its translation is CSVPTGDTGELFF. The V and J genes are TRBV29-1 and TRBJ2-2, with TRBD1 as a possible D gene (6 bases). Trimming took off 6 bases at V and 3 bases at J, with 11 bases between the two ends. Germline V gives CDR1 SQVTM, CDR2 ANQGSEA. The CDR3 is 13 residues long.

This clone was observed once. V usage is TRBV27 and J usage is TRBJ1-4; 9 bases agree with TRBD1. The CDR3 has 14 residues. Per germline, CDR1 MNHEY and CDR2 SMNVEV (reference sequence). V lost 4 bases and J lost 5; bases outside the gene matches: 2. The CDR3 loop is CASSSDRGNEKLFF. The CDR3 nucleotides are TGTGCCAGCAGTTCTGACAGGGGGAATGAAAAACTGTTTTTT. Variable domain in full (rest from reference TRBV27 and TRBJ1-4): EAQVTQNPRYLITVTGKKLTVTCSQNMNHEYMSWYRQDPGLGLRQIYYSMNVEVTDKGDVPEGYKVSRKEKRNFPLILESPSPNQTSLYFCASSSDRGNEKLFFGSGTQLSVL.

The V call is TRBV4-1, the J call TRBJ2-5, with TRBD2 as a possible D gene (6 bases). Trimming took 1 base from V and 4 from J, leaving 19 bases between them. The CDR3 is made up of 17 amino acids. Germline CDR1 reads MGHRA; CDR2 reads YSYEKL. The CDR3 here is CASSQATRENVRETQYF. CDR3 nucleotides: TGCGCCAGCAGCCAAGCAACACGGGAGAATGTACGAGAGACCCAGTACTTC.

The rearrangement joins TRBV11-3 to TRBJ2-5; a weak D match, TRBD1 (5 bases). The germline V gene has CDR1 SGHNT and CDR2 YENEEA. The V end was cut by 0 bases, the J end by 4 bases, with 6 bases between. The CDR3 contains 13 residues. The CDR3 region has the DNA TGTGCCAGCAGCTTAGATAGGGGAGAGACCCAGTACTTC. This sequence encodes CASSLDRGETQYF.

V and J are TRBV5-1 and TRBJ2-7; 8 bases align to TRBD1. CDR3 size: 13 residues. V gave up 4 bases and J gave up 7 bases; unmatched junction bases: 7. Germline V gene data show CDR1 as SGHRS and CDR2 as YFSETQ. The CDR3 sequence is CASSAGTGAEQYF. The CDR3 nucleotides read TGCGCCAGCAGCGCCGGGACAGGAGCGGAGCAGTACTTC.

The chain combines TRBV7-3 with TRBJ2-1, with 13 bases that match TRBD2. From germline, CDR1 is SGHTA and CDR2 FQGTGA. The J segment lost 5 bases and the V segment lost 4 bases, leaving 11 bases of the junction unmatched. The CDR3 spans 18 residues. The CDR3 coding sequence is TGTGCCAGCAGCTCCTACTCCTGGGGACTAGCGGGAAACAATGAGCAGTTCTTC. Protein product: CASSSYSWGLAGNNEQFF.

This clone was seen a handful of times. The V call is TRBV14, the J call TRBJ2-3; tentative D call: TRBD2 (5 bases). Trimming took off 3 bases at V and 7 bases at J, with 20 bases between the two ends. CDR3 length equals 16 residues. Germline V gene sequence: CDR1 SGHDN, CDR2 FVKESK. The CDR3 spells CASSQGSVASSYTQYF. CDR3 DNA: TGTGCCAGCAGCCAGGGGTCGGTAGCGTCCTCCTATACGCAGTATTTT.

V usage is TRBV19 and J usage is TRBJ1-2; D might be TRBD1 (6 bases). CDR1 and CDR2 (germline): LNHDA, SQIVND (reference sequence). Trimming shortened V by 3 bases and J by 6 bases, and 14 bases separated the two germline ends. The CDR3 contains 14 residues. CDR3 loop: CASSISSGDNGYTF. For the CDR3, the DNA is TGTGCCAGTAGTATTTCCTCCGGGGACAATGGCTACACCTTC.

The rearrangement joins TRBV5-4 to TRBJ2-7, with 8 bases aligning to TRBD2. This CDR3 has 13 amino acids. J gave up 4 bases and V 4 bases, and 4 bases lay outside the gene matches. Per germline, CDR1 SGHNT and CDR2 YYREEE (reference sequence). The DNA for the CDR3 is TGTGCCAGCAGCGACGGACTAGCATACGAGCAGTACTTC. Translating it yields CASSDGLAYEQYF.

This sequence joins TRBV2 and TRBJ2-2; D perhaps matches TRBD2 (5 bases). Trimming removed 5 bases from V and 4 bases from J, with 17 bases in between. CDR3 length equals 16 residues. CDR1 and CDR2 (germline): SNHLY, FYNNEI. The CDR3 loop is CASSPRGGLGTGELFF. The CDR3 DNA reads TGTGCCAGCAGTCCCCGAGGAGGTTTGGGCACCGGGGAGCTGTTTTTT.

This sequence joins TRBV10-2 and TRBJ1-2; 9 bases agree with TRBD1. Looked up from germline, CDR1 is WSHSY and CDR2 is SAAADI. CDR3 length equals 15 residues. Losses at the gene ends were 2 bases for V and 4 bases for J; bases not matched to a gene: 5. The CDR3 DNA follows: TGCGCCAGCAGTGAGGGGACAGGGAAACGCTATGGCTACACCTTC. As protein: CASSEGTGKRYGYTF.

The chain joins TRBV9 to TRBJ1-3; D not resolved. The CDR3 loop spans 14 amino acids. The V gene lost 3 bases and the J gene lost 2 bases, with 9 bases spanning the gap. The germline V gene has CDR1 SGDLS and CDR2 YYNGEE. The CDR3 loop reads CASSGRHTGNTIYF. CDR3 bases: TGTGCCAGCAGCGGAAGACACACTGGAAACACCATATATTTT.

V and J are TRBV6-1 and TRBJ1-2, with D tentatively TRBD1 (5 bases). This CDR3 has 13 residues. Germline CDR1 and CDR2: MNHNS and SASEGT. Trimming stripped 1 base from V and 7 bases from J, with 10 bases between. DNA for the CDR3: TGTGCCAGCAGTGAAGGGCAGGGCGGTGGCTACACCTTC. Amino acids: CASSEGQGGGYTF.

The chain joins TRBV7-6 to TRBJ2-7; no clear D. The CDR3 loop spans 12 amino acids. Germline-derived CDR1 and CDR2 are SGHVS and FNYEAQ. With 5 bases removed from V and 3 bases from J, the gap between germline ends came to 8 bases. The CDR3 here is CASSPNIYEQYF. The DNA for the CDR3 is TGTGCCAGCAGCCCTAATATCTACGAGCAGTACTTC.

Regarding this clone: The sample holds other DNA sequences that translate to the same CDR3. The chain employs TRBV6-5 and TRBJ1-2; unclear D gene. Trimming pared 0 bases from V and 3 bases from J, leaving 8 bases between. CDR3 length: 14 amino acids. Germline V gives CDR1 MNHEY, CDR2 SVGAGI. CDR3 residues: CASSYSSSDYGYTF. The CDR3, as DNA: TGTGCCAGCAGTTACTCTTCTTCGGACTATGGCTACACCTTC.

This rearrangement joins TRBV19 to TRBJ1-2; D is ambiguous. With 4 bases removed from V and 4 bases from J, the gap between germline ends came to 10 bases. CDR3 length equals 13 residues. The V gene's germline CDR1 is LNHDA and CDR2 SQIVND (reference sequence). The CDR3, as DNA: TGTGCCAGTAGTAACCCGGCGGGCTATGGCTACACCTTC. Translating it yields CASSNPAGYGYTF.

The genes are TRBV9 and TRBJ2-5; 8 bases map to TRBD2. Germline lookup yields CDR1 SGDLS and CDR2 YYNGEE. J gave up 2 bases and V 4 bases, and 13 bases lay outside the gene matches. The CDR3 spans 17 residues. Here the CDR3 DNA reads TGTGCCAGCAGCCTCTCGGGGGGGGGCGCGAGGCAAGAGACCCAGTACTTC. Amino acids: CASSLSGGGARQETQYF.

The rearrangement uses TRBV30 and TRBJ1-2, with D tentatively TRBD1 (5 bases). Deletions cut 2 bases from V and 7 bases from J, with 14 bases between. Germline V lookup: CDR1 GTSNPN, CDR2 SVGIG (reference sequence). CDR3 size: 13 residues. This CDR3 reads CAWSQLQVGGYTF. CDR3 nucleotides: TGTGCCTGGAGTCAATTACAGGTCGGTGGCTACACCTTC.

This rearrangement joins TRBV3-1 (or the pseudogene TRBV3-2) to TRBJ2-1, with TRBD2 matching 9 bases. This CDR3 has 14 amino acids. Germline lookup yields CDR1 LGHDT and CDR2 YNNKEL (reference sequence). The J segment lost 4 bases and the V segment lost 6 bases, leaving 4 bases of the junction unmatched. The CDR3 DNA follows: TGTGCCAGCAGTTCCCTAGCGGGGTACAATGAGCAGTTCTTC. It codes for CASSSLAGYNEQFF.

The chain employs TRBV2 and TRBJ1-1, with 7 positions matching TRBD1. Germline CDR1 reads SNHLY; CDR2 reads FYNNEI. The V gene end was trimmed by 5 bases and the J gene end by 7 bases; junction bases not matched to a gene: 10. This CDR3 spans 14 amino acids. This CDR3 is CASSRQTGVGEAFF. In DNA form, the CDR3 reads TGTGCCAGCAGTCGCCAAACAGGGGTGGGTGAAGCTTTCTTT.

V and J are TRBV24-1 and TRBJ1-1, with a possible D match to TRBD1 (5 bases). The germline V gene encodes CDR1 KGHDR and CDR2 SFDVKD. The CDR3 is 18 residues long. V was shortened by 6 bases and J by 0 bases, with 22 bases between the two germline ends. The CDR3 nucleotides read TGTGCCACCAGTCGGCAGGGCAGCCCCAGCAGAATGAACACTGAAGCTTTCTTT. Protein product: CATSRQGSPSRMNTEAFF.

The rearrangement joins TRBV5-1 to TRBJ2-5; perhaps TRBD2 as D (5 bases). Per germline, CDR1 SGHRS and CDR2 YFSETQ. Trimming took off 0 bases at V and 5 bases at J, with 20 bases between the two ends. The CDR3 has 17 amino acids. CDR3 residues: CASSLGGSARLRETQYF. Written as DNA, the CDR3 is TGCGCCAGCAGCTTGGGTGGTAGCGCCCGACTCCGGGAGACCCAGTACTTC.